This T cell receptor beta chain was recorded in a study of vaccination and CD4 T cells after COVID-19. The table lists this clonotype with a few counts. Its antigen is as yet unknown. The study sequenced cultured CD4+ T cell DNA using the Oncomine TCR Beta short-read assay. TCRdb used MiXCR to reprocess the PCR reads, holding one entry per CDR3 protein. The profile shows about 19,000 distinct CDR3 sequences, around 42% of them singletons. Regarding treatment: roughly 10-day PBMC culture with coronavirus spike peptide pools or control peptides (ViraFEST assay). The CDR3 is 17 amino acids. Germline V gene lookup returns CDR1 SGHTA and CDR2 FQGNSA. V was clipped by 1 base and J by 0 bases, with 15 bases between them.

The receptor was isolated from a human donor who had recovered from COVID-19. Here the sequenced sample was CD4+ T cells from blood, cultured in vitro, taken after SARS-CoV-2 vaccination. The V and J genes are TRBV7-2 and TRBJ1-1; D possibly corresponds to TRBD1 (6 bases). The CDR3 sequence is CASSLVGRGLLNTEAFF. The CDR3 bases are TGTGCCAGCAGCTTAGTCGGCAGGGGCTTATTGAACACTGAAGCTTTCTTT.